Sequencing of this T cell receptor (beta chain) was carried out in a study of identifying expanded T cells in peripheral blood. The study's findings and limits: Differentially abundant clones: about 1.3 between replicates, about 17 at approximately 14 days, 19 to 20 at four. Across healthy donors, higher total template counts meant significantly greater approximately two-week count variance.

No infections or other immune events were documented during collection. Produced via immunoSEQ multiplex PCR; TCRdb's table is partial and in-frame only. The repertoire includes around 84,000 clones, roughly 90% of them detected once, and roughly 7% sits in the top ten. Remarks on this clone: Its antigen is not known.

Unmatched junction bases numbered 5, after V lost 8 bases and J lost 1 base. The CDR3 is 14 residues long. Per the germline V gene, CDR1 is MNHNS and CDR2 is SASEGT. This rearrangement joins TRBV6-1 to TRBJ1-1; 9 nucleotides agree with TRBD1. Sequencing was carried out using blood. This clonotype was sampled from a person aged 18 to 69 in good health. CDR3 DNA sequence: TGTGCCAGCGGTGGGGGACAGGGGAACACTGAAGCTTTCTTT. Amino acids: CASGGGQGNTEAFF.